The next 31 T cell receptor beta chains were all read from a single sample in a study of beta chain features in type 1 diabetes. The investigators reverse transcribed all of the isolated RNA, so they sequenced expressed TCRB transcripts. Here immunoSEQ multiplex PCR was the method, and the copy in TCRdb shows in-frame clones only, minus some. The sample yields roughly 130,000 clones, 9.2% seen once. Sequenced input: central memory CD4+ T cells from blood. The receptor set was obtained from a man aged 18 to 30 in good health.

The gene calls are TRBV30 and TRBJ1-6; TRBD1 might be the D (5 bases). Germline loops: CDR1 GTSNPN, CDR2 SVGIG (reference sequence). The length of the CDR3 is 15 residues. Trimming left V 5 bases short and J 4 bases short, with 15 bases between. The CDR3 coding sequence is TGTGCCTGGGCGAAACAGGACATTTATAATTCACCCCTCCACTTT. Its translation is CAWAKQDIYNSPLHF.

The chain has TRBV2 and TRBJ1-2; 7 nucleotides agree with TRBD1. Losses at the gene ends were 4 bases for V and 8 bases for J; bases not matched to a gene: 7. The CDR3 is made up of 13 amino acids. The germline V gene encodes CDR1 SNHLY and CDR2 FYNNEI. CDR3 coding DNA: TGTGCCAGCAGTGCCCGTGACAGGGTCGGCTACACCTTC. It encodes CASSARDRVGYTF. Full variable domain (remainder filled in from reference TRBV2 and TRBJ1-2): EPEVTQTPSHQVTQMGQEVILRCVPISNHLYFYWYRQILGQKVEFLVSFYNNEISEKSEIFDDQFSVERPDGSNFTLKIRSTKLEDSAMYFCASSARDRVGYTFGSGTRLTVV.

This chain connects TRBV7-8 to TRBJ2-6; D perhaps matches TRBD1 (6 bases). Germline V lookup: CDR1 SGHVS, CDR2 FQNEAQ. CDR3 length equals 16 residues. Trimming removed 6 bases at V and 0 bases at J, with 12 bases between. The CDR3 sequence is CASSPTGISGANVLTF. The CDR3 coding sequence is TGTGCCAGCAGTCCAACAGGGATCTCTGGGGCCAACGTCCTGACTTTC.

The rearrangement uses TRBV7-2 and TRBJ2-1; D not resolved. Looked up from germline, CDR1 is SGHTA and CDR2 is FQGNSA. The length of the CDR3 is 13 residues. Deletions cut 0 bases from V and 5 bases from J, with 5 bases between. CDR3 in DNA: TGTGCCAGCAGCTTAGCCGCTAACAATGAGCAGTTCTTC. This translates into CASSLAANNEQFF.

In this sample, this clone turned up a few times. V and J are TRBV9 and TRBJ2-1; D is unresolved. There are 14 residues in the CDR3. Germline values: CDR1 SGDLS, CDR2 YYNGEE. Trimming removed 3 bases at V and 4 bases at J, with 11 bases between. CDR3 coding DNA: TGTGCCAGCAGCGCAACGACGGGTTACAATGAGCAGTTCTTC. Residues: CASSATTGYNEQFF.

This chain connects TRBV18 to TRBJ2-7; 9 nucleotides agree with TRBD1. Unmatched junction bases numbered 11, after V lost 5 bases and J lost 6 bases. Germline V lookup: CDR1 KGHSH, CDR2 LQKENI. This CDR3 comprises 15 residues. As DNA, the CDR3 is TGTGCCAGCTCAATACTTCCGGGACAGGGTCTCGAGCAGTACTTC. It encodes CASSILPGQGLEQYF.

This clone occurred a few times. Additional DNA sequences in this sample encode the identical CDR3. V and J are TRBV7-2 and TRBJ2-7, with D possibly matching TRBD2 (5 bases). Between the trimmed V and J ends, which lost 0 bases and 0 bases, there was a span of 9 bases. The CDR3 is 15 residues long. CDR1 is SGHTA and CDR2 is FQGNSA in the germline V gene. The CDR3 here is CASSLAGASSYEQYF. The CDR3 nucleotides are TGTGCCAGCAGCTTAGCGGGAGCCAGCTCCTACGAGCAGTACTTC.

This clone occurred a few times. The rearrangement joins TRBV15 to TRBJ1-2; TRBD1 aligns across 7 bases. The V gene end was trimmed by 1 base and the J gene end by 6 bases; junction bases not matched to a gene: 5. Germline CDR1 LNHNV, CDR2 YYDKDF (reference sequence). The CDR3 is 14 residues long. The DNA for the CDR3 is TGTGCCACCAGCAGAGGGACAGGCGAGGATGGCTACACCTTC. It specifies CATSRGTGEDGYTF.

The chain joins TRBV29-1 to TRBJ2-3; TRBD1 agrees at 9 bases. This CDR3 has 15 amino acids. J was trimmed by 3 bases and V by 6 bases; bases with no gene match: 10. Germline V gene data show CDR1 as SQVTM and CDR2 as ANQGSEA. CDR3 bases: TGCAGCGTCATACAGGGGGCTGGGAGGACAGATACGCAGTATTTT. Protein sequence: CSVIQGAGRTDTQYF.

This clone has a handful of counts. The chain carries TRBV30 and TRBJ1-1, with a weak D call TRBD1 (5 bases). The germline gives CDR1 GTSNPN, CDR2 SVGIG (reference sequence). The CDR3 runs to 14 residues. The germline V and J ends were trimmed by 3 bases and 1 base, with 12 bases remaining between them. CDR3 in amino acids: CAWSVHRTNTEAFF. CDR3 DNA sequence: TGTGCCTGGAGCGTACACAGGACGAACACTGAAGCTTTCTTT.

The DNA of the CDR3 is TGTGCCAGCAGCAAAGACAGCTACGAGCAGTACTTC. Translating gives CASSKDSYEQYF. The chain is built from TRBV5-4 and TRBJ2-7; TRBD1 might be the D (5 bases). In germline, CDR1 is SGHNT, CDR2 YYREEE (reference sequence). The CDR3 spans 12 residues. V shed 4 bases and J shed 3 bases, with 8 bases lying between them. Using reference TRBV5-4 and TRBJ2-7 for the parts outside the CDR3, the full variable domain is ETGVTQSPTHLIKTRGQQVTLRCSSQSGHNTVSWYQQALGQGPQFIFQYYREEENGRGNFPPRFSGLQFPNYSSELNVNALELDDSALYLCASSKDSYEQYFGPGTRLTVT.

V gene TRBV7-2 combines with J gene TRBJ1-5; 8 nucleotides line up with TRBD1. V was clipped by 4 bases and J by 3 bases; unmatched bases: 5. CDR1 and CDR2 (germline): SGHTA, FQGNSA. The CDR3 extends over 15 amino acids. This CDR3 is CASSSDRGFNQPQHF. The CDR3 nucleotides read TGTGCCAGCAGCTCTGACAGGGGATTCAATCAGCCCCAGCATTTT.

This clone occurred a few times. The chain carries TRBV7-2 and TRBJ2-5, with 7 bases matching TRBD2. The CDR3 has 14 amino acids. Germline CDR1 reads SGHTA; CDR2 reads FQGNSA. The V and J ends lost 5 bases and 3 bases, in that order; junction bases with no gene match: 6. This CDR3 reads CASSTRLAEETQYF. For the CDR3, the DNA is TGTGCCAGCAGCACAAGACTAGCTGAAGAGACCCAGTACTTC.

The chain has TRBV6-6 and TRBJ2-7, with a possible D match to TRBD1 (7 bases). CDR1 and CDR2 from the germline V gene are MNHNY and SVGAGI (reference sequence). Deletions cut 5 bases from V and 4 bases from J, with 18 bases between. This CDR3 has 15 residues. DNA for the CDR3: TGTGCCAGCAGTCCCTCGGCGGGACAGAGTTACGAGCAGTACTTC. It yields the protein CASSPSAGQSYEQYF.

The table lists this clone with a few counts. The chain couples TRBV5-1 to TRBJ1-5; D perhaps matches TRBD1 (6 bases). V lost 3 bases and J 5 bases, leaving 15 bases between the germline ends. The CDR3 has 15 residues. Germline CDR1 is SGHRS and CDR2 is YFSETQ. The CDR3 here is CASSSTGRADQPQHF. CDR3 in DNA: TGCGCCAGCAGCTCCACAGGGAGAGCCGATCAGCCCCAGCATTTT.

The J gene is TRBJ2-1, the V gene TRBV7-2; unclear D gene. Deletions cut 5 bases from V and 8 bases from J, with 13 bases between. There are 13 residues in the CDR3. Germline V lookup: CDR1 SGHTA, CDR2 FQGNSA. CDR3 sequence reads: CASSPRLSDEQFF. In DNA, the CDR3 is TGTGCCAGCAGCCCAAGACTCAGCGATGAGCAGTTCTTC.

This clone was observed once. For the CDR3, the DNA is TGCGCCAGCAGCCGTCGCCAGGCATCTTCTAACAATGAGCAGTTCTTC. The encoded protein is CASSRRQASSNNEQFF. This chain joins TRBV4-3 and TRBJ2-1; no definite D call. The CDR3 is 16 residues long. The V gene's germline CDR1 is LGHNA and CDR2 YSLEER. The V end lost 4 bases, the J end lost 5 bases, and 18 bases lay between the germline ends.

The CDR3 protein is CASSELFHRGGYTF. The CDR3 coding sequence is TGTGCCAGCAGCGAACTTTTTCACAGGGGGGGCTACACCTTC. V gene TRBV4-2 combines with J gene TRBJ1-2; 8 bases agree with TRBD1. The trim removed 5 bases at V and 8 bases at J, leaving 10 bases unmatched. CDR3 size: 14 residues. Germline-derived CDR1 and CDR2 are LGHNA and YNFKEQ.

The CDR3 sequence is CASSYRGFYEQYF. The DNA of the CDR3 is TGTGCCAGCAGCTATAGGGGATTCTACGAGCAGTACTTC. The chain links TRBV7-9 to TRBJ2-7; D is perhaps TRBD1 (5 bases). Deletions cut 4 bases from V and 3 bases from J, with 10 bases between. Per the germline V gene, CDR1 is SEHNR and CDR2 is FQNEAQ (reference sequence). The CDR3 totals 13 residues.

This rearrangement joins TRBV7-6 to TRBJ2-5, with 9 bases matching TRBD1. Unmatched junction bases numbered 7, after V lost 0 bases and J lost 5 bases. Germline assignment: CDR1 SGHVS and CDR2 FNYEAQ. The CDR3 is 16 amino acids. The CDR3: CASSLAQGALGETQYF. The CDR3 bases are TGTGCCAGCAGCTTAGCACAGGGGGCTCTGGGTGAGACCCAGTACTTC.

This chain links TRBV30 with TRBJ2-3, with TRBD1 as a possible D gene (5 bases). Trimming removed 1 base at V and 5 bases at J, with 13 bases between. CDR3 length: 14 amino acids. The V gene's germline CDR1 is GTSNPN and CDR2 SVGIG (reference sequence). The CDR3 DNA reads TGTGCCTGGAGTGCACGGCAGGGAATAGATACGCAGTATTTT. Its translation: CAWSARQGIDTQYF.

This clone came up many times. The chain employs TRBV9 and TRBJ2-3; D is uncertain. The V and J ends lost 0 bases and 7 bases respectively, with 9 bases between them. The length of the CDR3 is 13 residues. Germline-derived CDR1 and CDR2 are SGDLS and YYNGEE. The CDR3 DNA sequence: TGTGCCAGCAGCGTAGCAGGTTCACATACGCAGTATTTT. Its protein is CASSVAGSHTQYF.

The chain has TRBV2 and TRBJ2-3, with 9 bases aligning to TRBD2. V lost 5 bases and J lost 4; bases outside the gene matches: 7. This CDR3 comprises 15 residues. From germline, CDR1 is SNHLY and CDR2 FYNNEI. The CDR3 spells CASSKVRGGPDTQYF. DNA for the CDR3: TGTGCCAGCAGTAAAGTGCGGGGGGGTCCAGATACGCAGTATTTT.

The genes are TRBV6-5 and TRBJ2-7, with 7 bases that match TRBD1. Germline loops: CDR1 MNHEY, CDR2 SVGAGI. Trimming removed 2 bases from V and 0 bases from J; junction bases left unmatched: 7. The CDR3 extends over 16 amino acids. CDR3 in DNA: TGTGCCAGCAGTTACCGTCGAGGGACAGCCTCCTACGAGCAGTACTTC. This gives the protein CASSYRRGTASYEQYF.

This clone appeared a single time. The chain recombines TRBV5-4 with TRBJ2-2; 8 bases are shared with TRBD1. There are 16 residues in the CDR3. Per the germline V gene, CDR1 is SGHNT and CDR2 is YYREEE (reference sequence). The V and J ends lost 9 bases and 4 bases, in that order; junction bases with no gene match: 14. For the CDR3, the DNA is TGTGCCACCTCCAGTCCGAGGACAGGGAGCACCGGGGAGCTGTTTTTT. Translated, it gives CATSSPRTGSTGELFF.

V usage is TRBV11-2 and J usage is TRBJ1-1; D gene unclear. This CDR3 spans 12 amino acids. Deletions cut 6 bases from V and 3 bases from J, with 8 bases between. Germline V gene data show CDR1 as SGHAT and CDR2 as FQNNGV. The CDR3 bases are TGTGCCAGCAGTCTGAGTTACACTGAAGCTTTCTTT. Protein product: CASSLSYTEAFF. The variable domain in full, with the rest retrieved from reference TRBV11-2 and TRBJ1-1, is EAGVAQSPRYKIIEKRQSVAFWCNPISGHATLYWYQQILGQGPKLLIQFQNNGVVDDSQLPKDRFSAERLKGVDSTLKIQPAKLEDSAVYLCASSLSYTEAFFGQGTRLTVV.

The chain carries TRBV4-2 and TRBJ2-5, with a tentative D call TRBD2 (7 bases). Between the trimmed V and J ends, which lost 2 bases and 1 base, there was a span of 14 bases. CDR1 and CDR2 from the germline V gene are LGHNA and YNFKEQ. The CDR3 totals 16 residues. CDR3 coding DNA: TGTGCCAGCAGCCAATCGTCGAGGGGGGGCCAAGAGACCCAGTACTTC. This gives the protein CASSQSSRGGQETQYF.

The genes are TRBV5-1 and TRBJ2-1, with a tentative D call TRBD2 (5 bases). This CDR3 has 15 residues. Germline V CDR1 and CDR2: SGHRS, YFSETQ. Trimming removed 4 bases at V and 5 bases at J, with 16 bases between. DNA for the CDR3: TGCGCCAGCAGCCGCGCCGAGGGCGGACACAATGAGCAGTTCTTC. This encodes CASSRAEGGHNEQFF.

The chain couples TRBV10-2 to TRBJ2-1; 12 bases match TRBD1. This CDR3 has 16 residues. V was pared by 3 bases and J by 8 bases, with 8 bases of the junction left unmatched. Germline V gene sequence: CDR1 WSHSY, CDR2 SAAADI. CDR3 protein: CASSEPGQGARYEQFF. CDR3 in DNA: TGCGCCAGCAGTGAACCGGGACAGGGGGCGAGGTATGAGCAGTTCTTC.

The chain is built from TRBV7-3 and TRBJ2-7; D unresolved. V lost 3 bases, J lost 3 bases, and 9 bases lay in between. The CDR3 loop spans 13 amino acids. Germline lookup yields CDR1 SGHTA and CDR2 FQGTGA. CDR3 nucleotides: TGTGCCAGCAGCTTCTACAGAAACTACGAGCAGTACTTC. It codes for CASSFYRNYEQYF.

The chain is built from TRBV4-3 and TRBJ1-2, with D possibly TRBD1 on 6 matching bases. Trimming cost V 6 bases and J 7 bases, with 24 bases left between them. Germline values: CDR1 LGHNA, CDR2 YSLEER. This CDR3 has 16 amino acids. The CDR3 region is CASRPGQPKTSGGYTF. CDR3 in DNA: TGCGCCAGCAGGCCAGGACAGCCGAAGACCTCCGGTGGCTACACCTTC.